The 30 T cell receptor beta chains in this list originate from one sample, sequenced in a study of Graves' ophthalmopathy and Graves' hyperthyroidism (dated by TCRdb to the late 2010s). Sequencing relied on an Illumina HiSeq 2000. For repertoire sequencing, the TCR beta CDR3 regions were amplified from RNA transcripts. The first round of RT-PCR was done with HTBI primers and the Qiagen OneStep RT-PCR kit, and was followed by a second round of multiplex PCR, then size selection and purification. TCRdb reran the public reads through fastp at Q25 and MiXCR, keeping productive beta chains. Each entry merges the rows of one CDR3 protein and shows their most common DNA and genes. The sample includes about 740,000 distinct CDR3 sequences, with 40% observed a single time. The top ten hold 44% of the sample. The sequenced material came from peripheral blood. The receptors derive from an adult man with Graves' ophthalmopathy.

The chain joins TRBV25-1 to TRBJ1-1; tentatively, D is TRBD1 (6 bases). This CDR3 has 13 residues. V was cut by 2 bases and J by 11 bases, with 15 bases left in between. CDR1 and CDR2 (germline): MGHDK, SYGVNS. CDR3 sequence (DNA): TGTGCCAGCAGTGAACAAGTTCAGGGGAGCGCTTTCTTT. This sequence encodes CASSEQVQGSAFF.

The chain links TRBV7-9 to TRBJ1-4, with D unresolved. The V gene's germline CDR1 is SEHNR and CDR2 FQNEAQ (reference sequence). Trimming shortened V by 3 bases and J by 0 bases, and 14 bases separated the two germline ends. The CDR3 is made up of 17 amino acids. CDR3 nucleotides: TGTGCCAGCAGCTTGGCCTTCGGTGTCGCAACTAATGAAAAACTGTTTTTT. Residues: CASSLAFGVATNEKLFF.

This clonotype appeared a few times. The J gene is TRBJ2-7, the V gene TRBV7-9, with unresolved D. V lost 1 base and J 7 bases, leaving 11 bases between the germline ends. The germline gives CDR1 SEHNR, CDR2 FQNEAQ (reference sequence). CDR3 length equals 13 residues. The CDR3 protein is CASSLVAVGEQYF. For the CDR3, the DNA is TGTGCCAGCAGCTTAGTGGCCGTGGGAGAGCAGTACTTC.

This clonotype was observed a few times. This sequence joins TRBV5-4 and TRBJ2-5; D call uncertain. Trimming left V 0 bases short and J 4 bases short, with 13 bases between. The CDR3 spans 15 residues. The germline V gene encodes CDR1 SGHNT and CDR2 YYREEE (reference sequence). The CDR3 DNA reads TGTGCCAGCAGCTTGGCCCGGACGGCCAGAGAGACCCAGTACTTC. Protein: CASSLARTARETQYF.

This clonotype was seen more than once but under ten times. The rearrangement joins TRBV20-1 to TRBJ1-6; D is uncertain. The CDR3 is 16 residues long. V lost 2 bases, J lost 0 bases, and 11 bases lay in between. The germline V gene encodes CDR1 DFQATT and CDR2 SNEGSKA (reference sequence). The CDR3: CSARFGGSSYNSPLHF. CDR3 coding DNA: TGCAGTGCTAGATTCGGCGGGAGCTCCTATAATTCACCCCTCCACTTT.

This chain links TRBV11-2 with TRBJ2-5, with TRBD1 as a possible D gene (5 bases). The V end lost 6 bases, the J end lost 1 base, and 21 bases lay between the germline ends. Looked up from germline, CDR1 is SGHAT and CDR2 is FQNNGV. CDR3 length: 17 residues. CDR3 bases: TGTGCCAGCAGTTCAAACAAGGGGCCAGGGTTCCAAGAGACCCAGTACTTC. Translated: CASSSNKGPGFQETQYF.

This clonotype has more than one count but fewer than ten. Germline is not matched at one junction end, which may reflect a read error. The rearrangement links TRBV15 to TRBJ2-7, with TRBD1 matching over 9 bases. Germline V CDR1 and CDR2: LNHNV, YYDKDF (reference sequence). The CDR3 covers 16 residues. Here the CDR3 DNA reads TGTGCCAGCAGCCAAGAGATGGACAGGGGCAACTACGAGCAGTACTTC. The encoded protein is CASSQEMDRGNYEQYF.

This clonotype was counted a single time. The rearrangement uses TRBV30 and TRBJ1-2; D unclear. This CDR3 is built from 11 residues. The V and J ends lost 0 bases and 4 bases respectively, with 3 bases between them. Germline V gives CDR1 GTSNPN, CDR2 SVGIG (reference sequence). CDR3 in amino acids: CAWSVGYGYTF. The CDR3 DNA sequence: TGTGCCTGGAGTGTAGGCTATGGCTACACCTTC. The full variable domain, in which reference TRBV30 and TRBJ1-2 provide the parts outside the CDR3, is SQTIHQWPATLVQPVGSPLSLECTVEGTSNPNLYWYRQAAGRGLQLLFYSVGIGQISSEVPQNLSASRPQDRQFILSSKKLLLSDSGFYLCAWSVGYGYTFGSGTRLTVV.

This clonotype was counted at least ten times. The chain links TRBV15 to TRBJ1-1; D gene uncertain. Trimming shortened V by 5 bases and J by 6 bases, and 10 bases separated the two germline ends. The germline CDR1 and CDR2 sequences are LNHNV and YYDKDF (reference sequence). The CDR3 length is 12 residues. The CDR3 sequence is CATSARFAEAFF. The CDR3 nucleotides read TGTGCCACCAGCGCCCGGTTTGCTGAAGCTTTCTTT. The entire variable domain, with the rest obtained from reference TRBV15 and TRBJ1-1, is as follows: DAMVIQNPRYQVTQFGKPVTLSCSQTLNHNVMYWYQQKSSQAPKLLFHYYDKDFNNEADTPDNFQSRRPNTSFCFLDIRSPGLGDTAMYLCATSARFAEAFFGQGTRLTVV.

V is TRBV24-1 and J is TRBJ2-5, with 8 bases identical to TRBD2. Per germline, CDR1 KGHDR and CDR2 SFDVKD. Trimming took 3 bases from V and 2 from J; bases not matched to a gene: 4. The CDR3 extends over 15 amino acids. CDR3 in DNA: TGTGCCACCAGTGATGCGGGGGGAGTTCAAGAGACCCAGTACTTC. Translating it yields CATSDAGGVQETQYF.

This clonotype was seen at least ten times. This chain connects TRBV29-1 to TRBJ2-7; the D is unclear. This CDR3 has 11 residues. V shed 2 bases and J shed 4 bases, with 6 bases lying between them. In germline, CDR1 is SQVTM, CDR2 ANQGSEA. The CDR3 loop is CSVESVYEQYF. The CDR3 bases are TGCAGCGTTGAATCAGTTTACGAGCAGTACTTC.

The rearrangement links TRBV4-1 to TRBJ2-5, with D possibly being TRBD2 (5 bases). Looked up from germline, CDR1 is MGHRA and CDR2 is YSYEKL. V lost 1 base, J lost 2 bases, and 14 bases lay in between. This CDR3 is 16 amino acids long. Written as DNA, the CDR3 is TGCGCCAGCAGCCAAGGGATAGGACTTTTACAAGAGACCCAGTACTTC. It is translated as CASSQGIGLLQETQYF.

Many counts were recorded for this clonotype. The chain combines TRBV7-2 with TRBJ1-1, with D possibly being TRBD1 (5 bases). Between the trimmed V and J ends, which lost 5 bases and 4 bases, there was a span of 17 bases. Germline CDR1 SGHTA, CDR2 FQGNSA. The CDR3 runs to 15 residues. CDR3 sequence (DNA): TGTGCCAGCAGCCGGGTGGCGGGGGTTAGCACTGAAGCTTTCTTT. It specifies CASSRVAGVSTEAFF.

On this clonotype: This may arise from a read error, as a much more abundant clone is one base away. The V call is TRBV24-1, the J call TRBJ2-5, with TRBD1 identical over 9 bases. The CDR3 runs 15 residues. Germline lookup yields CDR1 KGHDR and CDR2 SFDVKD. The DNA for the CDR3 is TGTGCCAGCAGTGTCCCGACAGGGGGAGGAGAGACCCAGTACTTC. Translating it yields CASSVPTGGGETQYF.

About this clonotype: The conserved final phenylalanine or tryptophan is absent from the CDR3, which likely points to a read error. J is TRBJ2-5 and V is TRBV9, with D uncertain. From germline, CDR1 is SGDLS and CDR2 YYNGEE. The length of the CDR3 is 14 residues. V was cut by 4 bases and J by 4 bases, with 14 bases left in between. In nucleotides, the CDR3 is TGTGCCAGCAGCCAAGTATTAATATCAGAGACCCAGTACTGC. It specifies CASSQVLISETQYC.

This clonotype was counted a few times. The CDR3 sequence is CASSFDQGGNQPQHF. As DNA, the CDR3 is TGTGCCAGCAGTTTTGATCAGGGGGGTAATCAGCCCCAGCATTTT. V and J are TRBV12-3 or TRBV12-4 and TRBJ1-5; 7 bases fit TRBD1. The length of the CDR3 is 15 residues. V was pared by 3 bases and J by 4 bases, with 6 bases of the junction left unmatched.

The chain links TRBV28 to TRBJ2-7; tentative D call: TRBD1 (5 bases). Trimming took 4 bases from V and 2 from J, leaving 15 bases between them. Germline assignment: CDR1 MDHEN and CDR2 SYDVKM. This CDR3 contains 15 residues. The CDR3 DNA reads TGTGCCAGCAGTTATCCCTCCACAGGCACCTACGAGCAGTACTTC. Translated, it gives CASSYPSTGTYEQYF.

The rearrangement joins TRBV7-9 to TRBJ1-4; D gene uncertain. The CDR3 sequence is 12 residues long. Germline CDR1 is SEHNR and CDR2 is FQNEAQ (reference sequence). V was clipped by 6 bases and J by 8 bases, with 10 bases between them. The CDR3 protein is CASSSGWEKLFF. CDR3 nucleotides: TGTGCCAGCAGTTCCGGGTGGGAAAAACTGTTTTTT.

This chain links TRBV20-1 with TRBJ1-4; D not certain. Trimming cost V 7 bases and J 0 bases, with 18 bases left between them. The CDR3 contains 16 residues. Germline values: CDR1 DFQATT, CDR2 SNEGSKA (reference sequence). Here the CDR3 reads CSVHEPDGATNEKLFF. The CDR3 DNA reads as TGCAGTGTTCATGAACCGGACGGGGCAACTAATGAAAAACTGTTTTTT.

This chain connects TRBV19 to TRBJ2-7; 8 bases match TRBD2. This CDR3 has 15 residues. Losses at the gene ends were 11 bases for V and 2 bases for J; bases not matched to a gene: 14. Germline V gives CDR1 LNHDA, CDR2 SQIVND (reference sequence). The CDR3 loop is CASRQGSGGAYEQYF. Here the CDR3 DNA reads TGTGCCTCTCGCCAGGGCTCGGGGGGGGCCTACGAGCAGTACTTC.

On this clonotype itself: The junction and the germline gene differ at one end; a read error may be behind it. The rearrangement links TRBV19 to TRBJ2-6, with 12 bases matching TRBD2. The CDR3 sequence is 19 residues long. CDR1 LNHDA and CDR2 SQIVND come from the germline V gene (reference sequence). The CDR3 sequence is CAGSRTSGVARSGANVLTF. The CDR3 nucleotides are TGTGCCGGTAGTCGGACTAGCGGGGTAGCTCGGTCTGGGGCCAACGTCCTGACTTTC.

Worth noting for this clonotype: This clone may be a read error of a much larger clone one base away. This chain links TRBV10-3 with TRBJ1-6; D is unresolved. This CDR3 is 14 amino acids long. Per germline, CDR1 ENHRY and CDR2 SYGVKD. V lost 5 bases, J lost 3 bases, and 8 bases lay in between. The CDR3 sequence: CAISFRDYNSPLHF. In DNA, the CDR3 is TGTGCCATCAGTTTTAGGGACTATAATTCACCCCTCCACTTT.

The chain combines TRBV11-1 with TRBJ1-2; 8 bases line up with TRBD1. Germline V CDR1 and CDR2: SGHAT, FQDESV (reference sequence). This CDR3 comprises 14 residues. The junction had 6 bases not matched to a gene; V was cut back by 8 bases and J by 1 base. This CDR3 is CASLGQGYNYGYTF. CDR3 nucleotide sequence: TGTGCCAGCCTCGGACAGGGCTATAACTATGGCTACACCTTC. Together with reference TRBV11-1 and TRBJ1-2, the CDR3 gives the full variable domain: EAEVAQSPRYKITEKSQAVAFWCDPISGHATLYWYRQILGQGPELLVQFQDESVVDDSQLPKDRFSAERLKGVDSTLKIQPAELGDSAMYLCASLGQGYNYGYTFGSGTRLTVV.

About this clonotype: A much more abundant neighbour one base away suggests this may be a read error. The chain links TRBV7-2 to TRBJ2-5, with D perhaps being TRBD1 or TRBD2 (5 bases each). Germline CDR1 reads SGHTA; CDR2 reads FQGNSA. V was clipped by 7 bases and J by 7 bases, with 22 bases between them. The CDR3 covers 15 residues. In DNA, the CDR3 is TGTGCCAGCATCTCTCTAGGGACGGGCCTCGGGACCCAGTACTTC. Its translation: CASISLGTGLGTQYF. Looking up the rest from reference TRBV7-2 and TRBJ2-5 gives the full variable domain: GAGVSQSPSNKVTEKGKDVELRCDPISGHTALYWYRQSLGQGLEFLIYFQGNSAPDKSGLPSDRFSAERTGGSVSTLTIQRTQQEDSAVYLCASISLGTGLGTQYFGPGTRLLVL.

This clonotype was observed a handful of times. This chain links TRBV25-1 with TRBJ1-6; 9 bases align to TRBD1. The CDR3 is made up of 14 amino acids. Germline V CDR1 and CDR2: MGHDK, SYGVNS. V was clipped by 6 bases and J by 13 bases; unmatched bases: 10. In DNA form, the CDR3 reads TGTGCCAGCAGCTCCGGGACAGGGAATCCCCCCCTCCACTTT. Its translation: CASSSGTGNPPLHF.

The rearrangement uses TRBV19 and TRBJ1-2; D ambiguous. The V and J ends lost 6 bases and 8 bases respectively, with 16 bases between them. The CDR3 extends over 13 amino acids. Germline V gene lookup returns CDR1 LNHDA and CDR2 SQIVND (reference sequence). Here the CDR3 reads CASSSGRARGYTF. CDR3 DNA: TGTGCCAGTAGCTCGGGAAGGGCCCGGGGCTACACCTTC.

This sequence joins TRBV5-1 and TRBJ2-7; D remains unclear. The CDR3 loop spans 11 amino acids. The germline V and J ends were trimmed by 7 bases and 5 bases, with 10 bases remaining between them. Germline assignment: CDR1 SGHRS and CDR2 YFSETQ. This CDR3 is CASPHRNEQYF. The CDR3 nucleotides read TGCGCCAGCCCCCACAGAAACGAGCAGTACTTC.

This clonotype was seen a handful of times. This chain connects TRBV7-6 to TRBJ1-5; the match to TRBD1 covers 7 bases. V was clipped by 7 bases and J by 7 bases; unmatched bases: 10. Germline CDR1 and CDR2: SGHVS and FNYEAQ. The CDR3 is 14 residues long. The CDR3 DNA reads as TGTGCCAGCAACCTTGGAGGGGGCGGCCAGCCCCAGCATTTT. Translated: CASNLGGGGQPQHF.

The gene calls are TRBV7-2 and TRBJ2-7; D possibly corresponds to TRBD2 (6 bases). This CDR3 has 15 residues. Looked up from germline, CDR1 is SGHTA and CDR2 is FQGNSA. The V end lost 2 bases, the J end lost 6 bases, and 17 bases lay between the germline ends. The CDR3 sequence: CASSLLGTDPPEQYF. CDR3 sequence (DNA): TGTGCCAGCAGCTTATTAGGGACTGATCCCCCCGAGCAGTACTTC.

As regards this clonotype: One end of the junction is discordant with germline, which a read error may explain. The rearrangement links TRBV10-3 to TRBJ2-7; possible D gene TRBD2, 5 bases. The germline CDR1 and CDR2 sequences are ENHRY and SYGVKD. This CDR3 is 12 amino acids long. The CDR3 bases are TGTGCCAGCAGTTCCATGGAGGTCGAGCAGTACTTC. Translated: CASSSMEVEQYF.